The next 30 T cell receptor beta chains were all read from a single sample in a study of T cells after yellow fever vaccination (dated by TCRdb to about 2019). The sample's treatment or condition label is to be understood as: live attenuated yellow fever vaccine strain. The receptor library was made with 5' RACE. TCRdb lists the instrument as Illumina HiSeq 2500. The public reads were run again by TCRdb, first through fastp at Q25 and then through MiXCR, and only productive beta chains were kept. When rows share a CDR3 protein, they turn into one entry using the most common DNA and genes. The sample contains 140,000 to 150,000 distinct CDR3 sequences, about 6.9% of them found a single time. Clones ranked in the top ten supply more than 0.6% of the sample. The sequenced sample was CD4+ T cells sorted from PBMCs, obtained 10 days after the yellow fever booster vaccination. The receptor set was obtained from a man aged 25 to 45 who received the YFV17D yellow fever vaccine.

This clonotype was counted many times. This chain's CDR3 is CSAFRTGGETQYF. As DNA, the CDR3 is TGCAGTGCTTTCCGGACAGGGGGAGAGACCCAGTACTTC. The chain carries TRBV20-1 and TRBJ2-5, with TRBD1 matching over 10 bases. Germline CDR1 and CDR2: DFQATT and SNEGSKA (reference sequence). V lost 5 bases, J lost 4 bases, and 4 bases stayed unmatched. The CDR3 is 13 residues long.

This clonotype was found many times. The gene calls are TRBV20-1 and TRBJ2-5; D remains unclear. Trimming removed 4 bases at V and 5 bases at J, with 14 bases between. The germline gives CDR1 DFQATT, CDR2 SNEGSKA (reference sequence). The CDR3 is 13 amino acids. The CDR3 nucleotides read TGCAGTGCTATCCCCGTGGGTATCGAGACCCAGTACTTC. Protein: CSAIPVGIETQYF.

The sample holds many counts of this clonotype. J is TRBJ1-6 and V is TRBV5-1; D is possibly TRBD1 (5 bases). Trimming cost V 0 bases and J 10 bases, with 14 bases left between them. CDR1 is SGHRS, CDR2 YFSETQ, per germline. The CDR3 is 15 amino acids. CDR3 protein: CASSLADRVQSPLHF. CDR3 in DNA: TGCGCCAGCAGCTTGGCTGACAGAGTACAGTCACCCCTCCACTTT.

This clonotype appeared many times. The rearrangement uses TRBV20-1 and TRBJ2-3, with D unresolved. The V gene lost 1 base and the J gene lost 0 bases, with 5 bases spanning the gap. Germline CDR1 reads DFQATT; CDR2 reads SNEGSKA (reference sequence). CDR3 length: 13 residues. The CDR3 loop is CSARADSTDTQYF. In nucleotides, the CDR3 is TGCAGTGCTAGAGCGGATAGCACAGATACGCAGTATTTT.

This clonotype showed up many times. The chain carries TRBV25-1 and TRBJ2-3; 9 bases match TRBD1. The CDR3 length is 14 residues. The V and J ends lost 8 bases and 7 bases, in that order; junction bases with no gene match: 10. Germline lookup yields CDR1 MGHDK and CDR2 SYGVNS. The CDR3: CASGGQGSGNTQYF. DNA for the CDR3: TGTGCCAGCGGGGGACAGGGAAGTGGGAATACGCAGTATTTT.

This rearrangement joins TRBV15 to TRBJ2-7; D gene uncertain. The CDR3 runs to 13 residues. Trimming stripped 0 bases from V and 5 bases from J, with 8 bases between. CDR1 LNHNV and CDR2 YYDKDF come from the germline V gene (reference sequence). This CDR3 reads CATSRDLGDEQYF. The CDR3 DNA reads TGTGCCACCAGCAGAGATCTCGGTGACGAGCAGTACTTC.

This clonotype was recorded many times. The chain is built from TRBV24-1 and TRBJ2-1, with D possibly matching TRBD2 (6 bases). In germline, CDR1 is KGHDR, CDR2 SFDVKD. This CDR3 region has 14 residues. The V and J ends lost 9 bases and 8 bases respectively, with 19 bases between them. The CDR3 bases are TGTGCCACCGCACCCCGGACTACGATCTATGAGCAGTTCTTC. Residues: CATAPRTTIYEQFF.

This clonotype showed up many times. The chain employs TRBV10-3 and TRBJ1-2; D perhaps matches TRBD1 (6 bases). This CDR3 is 13 amino acids long. Germline V lookup: CDR1 ENHRY, CDR2 SYGVKD. Trimming left V 7 bases short and J 6 bases short, with 15 bases between. As DNA, the CDR3 is TGTGCCATCAATCAAAGACAGGAAGATGGCTACACCTTC. It is translated as CAINQRQEDGYTF.

For this clonotype: A much bigger clone sits one base away, suggesting this may be a read error. This chain joins TRBV6-2 or TRBV6-3 and TRBJ2-6; D is perhaps TRBD1 or TRBD2 (5 bases each). Germline-derived CDR1 and CDR2 are MNHEY and SVGEGT. The CDR3 totals 15 residues. In DNA, the CDR3 is TGTGCCAGCAGTTACGCGGGCTCTGGGGCCAACGACCTGACTTTC. Protein: CASSYAGSGANDLTF.

As to this clonotype: Possible read error: a much larger clone is one base away. The DNA of the CDR3 is TGTGCCAGCAGCCAGAGACGAGCGGGAAACAATGAGCAGTTCTTC. This gives the protein CASSQRRAGNNEQFF. The chain joins TRBV11-2 to TRBJ2-1; 7 bases match TRBD2. The germline gives CDR1 SGHAT, CDR2 FQNNGV. The CDR3 runs 15 residues. V was pared by 5 bases and J by 5 bases, with 9 bases of the junction left unmatched. Combining the CDR3 with reference TRBV11-2 and TRBJ2-1 gives the whole variable domain EAGVAQSPRYKIIEKRQSVAFWCNPISGHATLYWYQQILGQGPKLLIQFQNNGVVDDSQLPKDRFSAERLKGVDSTLKIQPAKLEDSAVYLCASSQRRAGNNEQFFGPGTRLTVL.

At least ten counts were recorded for this clonotype. This chain connects TRBV4-3 to TRBJ2-1, with TRBD1 matching 9 bases. The CDR3 covers 14 residues. Germline CDR1 LGHNA, CDR2 YSLEER. V shed 3 bases and J 15 bases; nucleotides not matched to a gene: 12. CDR3 loop: CASSQDPGQGIAFF. CDR3 sequence (DNA): TGCGCCAGCAGCCAGGATCCGGGACAGGGTATTGCGTTCTTC.

This clonotype was observed many times. The chain carries TRBV5-5 and TRBJ2-3; tentative D call: TRBD2 (5 bases). Trimming took off 4 bases at V and 2 bases at J, with 14 bases between the two ends. There are 15 residues in the CDR3. Germline values: CDR1 SGHKS, CDR2 YYEKEE (reference sequence). Here the CDR3 DNA reads TGTGCCAGCAGCCCACGGACTGGAGACACAGATACGCAGTATTTT. This translates into CASSPRTGDTDTQYF.

In its sample, this clonotype was seen many times. J is TRBJ2-2 and V is TRBV4-3; 11 positions match TRBD2. V lost 0 bases, J lost 6 bases, and 6 bases stayed unmatched. CDR1 and CDR2 (germline): LGHNA, YSLEER. CDR3 size: 17 residues. The CDR3 region is CASSQETLAGVAGELFF. DNA of the CDR3: TGCGCCAGCAGCCAAGAAACACTAGCGGGAGTGGCCGGGGAGCTGTTTTTT.

This clonotype turned up a few times. The chain is built from TRBV5-6 and TRBJ2-3; D possibly uses TRBD1 or TRBD2 (5 bases each). The V gene's germline CDR1 is SGHDT and CDR2 YYEEEE. Trimming cost V 1 base and J 4 bases, with 7 bases left between them. The CDR3 has 13 amino acids. As DNA, the CDR3 is TGTGCCAGCAGCTTGCAGGGAGCAGATACGCAGTATTTT. Translated, it gives CASSLQGADTQYF.

Remarks on this clonotype: A read error may be the cause here, since a much bigger clone is one base away. The chain couples TRBV9 to TRBJ2-5; no clear D. The length of the CDR3 is 14 residues. The V and J ends lost 2 bases and 5 bases respectively, with 13 bases between them. Per the germline V gene, CDR1 is SGDLS and CDR2 is YYNGEE. CDR3 bases: TGTGCCAGCAGCGTCAACCCAGGTCACGAGACCCAGTACTTC. Amino acid sequence: CASSVNPGHETQYF.

This clonotype showed up many times. This sequence joins TRBV20-1 and TRBJ2-7, with D unresolved. The germline V and J ends were trimmed by 1 base and 2 bases, with 21 bases remaining between them. CDR3 length equals 17 residues. Per the germline V gene, CDR1 is DFQATT and CDR2 is SNEGSKA (reference sequence). The CDR3 loop reads CSARGLDLRGFTYEQYF. CDR3 DNA: TGCAGTGCTAGAGGGTTGGATCTGCGCGGATTTACCTACGAGCAGTACTTC.

This clonotype was found many times. This rearrangement joins TRBV3-1 to TRBJ1-5, with TRBD1 matching over 8 bases. The CDR3 extends over 16 amino acids. V trimming: 5 bases; J trimming: 0 bases; junction bases outside the gene matches: 6. The germline V gene has CDR1 LGHDT and CDR2 YNNKEL (reference sequence). The CDR3 here is CASSGTGGNSNQPQHF. The DNA for the CDR3 is TGTGCCAGCAGCGGTACAGGGGGGAATAGCAATCAGCCCCAGCATTTT.

Only a few counts were recorded for this clonotype. This chain joins TRBV28 and TRBJ2-7; D uncertain. Between the trimmed V and J ends, which lost 1 base and 0 bases, there was a span of 10 bases. Germline CDR1 is MDHEN and CDR2 is SYDVKM. The CDR3 contains 15 residues. CDR3 sequence: CASSLLTRVSYEQYF. In nucleotides, the CDR3 is TGTGCCAGCAGTTTATTAACCCGGGTCTCCTACGAGCAGTACTTC.

The table lists this clonotype with a few counts. The CDR3 loop is CASRQGARGNQPQHF. In DNA, the CDR3 is TGTGCCAGCAGACAGGGGGCGCGGGGCAATCAGCCCCAGCATTTT. The rearrangement links TRBV12-3 or TRBV12-4 to TRBJ1-5, with 9 bases that match TRBD1. The CDR3 is 15 residues long. Trimming took 6 bases from V and 2 from J; bases not matched to a gene: 5.

This clonotype was found many times. The chain joins TRBV3-1 to TRBJ2-7; a weak D match, TRBD2 (6 bases). V was cut by 1 base and J by 2 bases, with 12 bases left in between. Germline lookup yields CDR1 LGHDT and CDR2 YNNKEL (reference sequence). The CDR3 spans 15 residues. The CDR3 region has the DNA TGTGCCAGCAGCCAAGGTATAGCGGTAACCTACGAGCAGTACTTC. Protein sequence: CASSQGIAVTYEQYF.

The chain links TRBV7-9 to TRBJ1-1; 7 bases align to TRBD1. V dropped 5 bases and J dropped 5; count of bases not matched to a gene: 5. The CDR3 sequence is 13 residues long. Looked up from germline, CDR1 is SEHNR and CDR2 is FQNEAQ (reference sequence). The CDR3 DNA follows: TGTGCCAGCAGCCAAGACAGGGAAACTGAAGCTTTCTTT. Protein sequence: CASSQDRETEAFF.

This clonotype was picked up many times. This sequence joins TRBV6-6 and TRBJ2-2; D unclear. Looked up from germline, CDR1 is MNHNY and CDR2 is SVGAGI (reference sequence). This CDR3 is built from 13 residues. Between the trimmed V and J ends, which lost 6 bases and 7 bases, there was a span of 12 bases. The CDR3 sequence: CASRSTVYGELFF. DNA for the CDR3: TGTGCCAGCAGGTCTACGGTTTACGGGGAGCTGTTTTTT.

This clonotype was observed at least ten times. The V gene is TRBV2, the J gene TRBJ2-2; a possible D gene is TRBD1 (5 bases). V lost 8 bases to trimming and J lost 6 bases, with 10 bases between them. The CDR3 sequence is 12 residues long. Looked up from germline, CDR1 is SNHLY and CDR2 is FYNNEI. The CDR3 region has the DNA TGTGCCAGCGGCAGGGTCCCCGGGGAGCTGTTTTTT. Translated: CASGRVPGELFF.

This clonotype showed up many times. In nucleotides, the CDR3 is TGTGCCAGCAGCTTGGAAGGCGGCGTCGGCCAAGAGACCCAGTACTTC. Protein: CASSLEGGVGQETQYF. The V and J genes are TRBV5-5 and TRBJ2-5, with D uncertain. The length of the CDR3 is 16 residues. V was clipped by 0 bases and J by 1 base, with 13 bases between them. The germline CDR1 and CDR2 sequences are SGHKS and YYEKEE (reference sequence).

This clonotype came up many times. This chain links TRBV7-8 with TRBJ2-2; TRBD1 matches at 9 bases. V lost 4 bases, J lost 3 bases, and 6 bases stayed unmatched. The germline gives CDR1 SGHVS, CDR2 FQNEAQ. This CDR3 is built from 16 residues. The CDR3 spells CASSSGDRVDTGELFF. CDR3 DNA sequence: TGTGCCAGCAGCTCCGGGGACAGGGTTGACACCGGGGAGCTGTTTTTT.

This clonotype was recorded many times. The V and J genes are TRBV20-1 and TRBJ2-7, with unresolved D. Germline V gene sequence: CDR1 DFQATT, CDR2 SNEGSKA (reference sequence). The CDR3 is 13 amino acids. Trimming cost V 4 bases and J 3 bases, with 13 bases left between them. The CDR3 loop is CSAIDQPHYEQYF. The CDR3, as DNA: TGCAGTGCTATTGACCAACCCCACTACGAGCAGTACTTC.

Ten or more counts support this clonotype. The chain couples TRBV20-1 to TRBJ1-1; D remains ambiguous. V lost 5 bases and J 1 base, leaving 14 bases between the germline ends. The length of the CDR3 is 14 residues. The germline V gene has CDR1 DFQATT and CDR2 SNEGSKA (reference sequence). Here the CDR3 reads CSAPRYTANTEAFF. CDR3 bases: TGCAGTGCTCCCCGGTATACCGCGAACACTGAAGCTTTCTTT.

This clonotype was seen just once. A much bigger clone sits one base away, suggesting this may be a read error. The CDR3 region is CSARGWGESGDEQFF. CDR3 bases: TGCAGTGCTAGAGGATGGGGCGAGAGTGGGGATGAGCAGTTCTTC. The chain carries TRBV20-1 and TRBJ2-1, with a weak D call TRBD1 (5 bases). From germline, CDR1 is DFQATT and CDR2 SNEGSKA (reference sequence). The CDR3 covers 15 residues. The germline V and J ends were trimmed by 1 base and 8 bases, with 18 bases remaining between them.

This clonotype has ten or more counts. The gene calls are TRBV10-3 and TRBJ2-1, with D perhaps TRBD2 (6 bases). Trimming removed 5 bases at V and 7 bases at J, with 15 bases between. The V gene's germline CDR1 is ENHRY and CDR2 SYGVKD. The CDR3 loop spans 14 amino acids. This CDR3 is CAISPMGLLNEQFF. For the CDR3, the DNA is TGTGCCATCAGTCCCATGGGACTTCTAAATGAGCAGTTCTTC.

This clonotype was detected ten times or more. The chain links TRBV4-3 to TRBJ2-1; D remains unclear. Germline V gives CDR1 LGHNA, CDR2 YSLEER. The ends were cut back, 3 bases at V and 5 bases at J, with 11 bases in the middle. This CDR3 spans 14 amino acids. The CDR3 sequence: CASSHTGVHNEQFF. CDR3 coding DNA: TGCGCCAGCAGCCATACTGGGGTTCACAATGAGCAGTTCTTC.